Below, one T cell receptor (beta chain) is given with its context. The data derive from a study of blood T cell repertoires in COVID-19. The V gene's germline CDR1 is SGDLS and CDR2 YYNGEE. This CDR3 spans 15 amino acids. V was pared by 2 bases and J by 5 bases, with 6 bases of the junction left unmatched. TCRdb's table, derived via immunoSEQ multiplex PCR, lists solely in-frame clones and lacks some. The sample contains 80,000 or so clones, about 89% of which appear only once. V and J are TRBV9 and TRBJ2-5; TRBD2 matches 10 bases. The sequence came from an older woman with acute or convalescent COVID-19. Sequenced: peripheral blood. The CDR3 loop reads CASSVGSGRRETQYF. The CDR3 bases are TGTGCCAGCAGCGTCGGTAGCGGGAGGCGTGAGACCCAGTACTTC.